The rows below give T cell receptor beta chains drawn from one sample of a study of T cell changes during pregnancy in multiple sclerosis. Repertoires were generated with immunoSEQ multiplex PCR, while TCRdb's copy carries only in-frame clones and drops some. The sample shows about 30,000 clones, 89% of them seen only once. Specimen: CD8+ T cells from peripheral blood mononuclear cells, collected in the second trimester of pregnancy. These receptors were taken from a female donor with multiple sclerosis, enrolled in a pregnancy study. Both conserved end residues are part of each CDR3. The D gene is left open where the match is weak. Size is stated for part of the rows, as once, few or many counts, or as a class when the clone is expanded.

- | TRBD2 | TRBJ2-3 | TRBV29-1 | CSVGPALGLADTDTQYF | TGCAGCGTGGGGCCAGCCCTTGGACTAGCGGACACAGATACGCAGTATTTT
- | TRBD1 | TRBJ2-7 | TRBV6-5 | CATDRGVYEQYF | TGTGCCACCGACAGGGGGGTTTACGAGCAGTACTTC
- | - | TRBJ2-3 | TRBV14 | CASSPQGSGGADTQYF | TGTGCCAGCAGCCCCCAAGGGAGCGGCGGGGCAGATACGCAGTATTTT
- | - | TRBJ2-2 | TRBV7-2 | CASSWRERRDTGELFF | TGTGCCAGCAGCTGGAGGGAGAGGAGGGACACCGGGGAGCTGTTTTTT
once | - | TRBJ2-7 | TRBV28 | CASSFRSPREANLLTYEQYF | TGTGCCAGCAGTTTTAGGTCACCCCGAGAGGCCAACTTACTCACCTACGAGCAGTACTTC
- | TRBD1 | TRBJ1-3 | TRBV7-9 | CASNKANRGSGNTIYF | TGTGCCAGCAACAAGGCCAACAGGGGGTCTGGAAACACCATATATTTT
- | - | TRBJ2-1 | TRBV14 | CASSPIGLAPFNEQFF | TGTGCCAGCAGCCCCATAGGACTCGCTCCCTTCAATGAGCAGTTCTTC
- | TRBD2 | TRBJ2-7 | TRBV27 | CASRPAGEVSEQYF | TGTGCCAGCAGGCCAGCGGGAGAAGTTTCCGAGCAGTACTTC
- | - | TRBJ1-2 | TRBV25-1 | CASRQGPNYGYTF | TGTGCCAGCAGACAGGGCCCTAACTATGGCTACACCTTC
- | - | TRBJ2-7 | TRBV7-9 | CASERQLSYEQYF | TGTGCCAGCGAACGACAGTTGTCCTACGAGCAGTACTTC
- | TRBD2 | TRBJ2-5 | TRBV10-3 | CAVGTSSWETQYF | TGTGCCGTAGGGACTAGCTCCTGGGAGACCCAGTACTTC
- | - | TRBJ1-2 | TRBV5-6 | CASSFWQGNYGYTF | TGTGCCAGCAGCTTTTGGCAGGGAAACTATGGCTACACCTTC
- | TRBD1 | TRBJ2-1 | TRBV9 | CASSVEGQTNEQFF | TGTGCCAGCAGCGTAGAGGGACAGACCAATGAGCAGTTCTTC
- | - | TRBJ2-1 | TRBV19 | CASTRDWGLYNEQFF | TGTGCCAGTACCAGGGACTGGGGCCTCTACAATGAGCAGTTCTTC
- | - | TRBJ1-4 | TRBV28 | CASSFWGELHEKLFF | TGTGCCAGCAGTTTCTGGGGGGAACTTCATGAAAAACTGTTTTTT
once | - | TRBJ2-7 | TRBV21-1 | CASSGGQDRYEQYF | TGTGCCAGCAGCGGCGGACAGGACCGCTACGAGCAGTACTTC
- | - | TRBJ2-7 | TRBV5-1 | CASSFGYEQYF | TGCGCCAGCAGCTTCGGGTACGAGCAGTACTTC
- | - | TRBJ1-4 | TRBV28 | CASSTRQEVTNEKLFF | TGTGCCAGCAGTACCCGACAGGAGGTAACTAATGAAAAACTGTTTTTT
- | - | TRBJ1-1 | TRBV7-9 | CASSPPTGLNTEAFF | TGTGCCAGCAGCCCACCCACAGGTTTGAACACTGAAGCTTTCTTT
- | - | TRBJ2-1 | TRBV19 | CASSISYEQFF | TGTGCCAGTAGTATTAGTTATGAGCAGTTCTTC
- | - | TRBJ2-1 | TRBV10-3 | CAISSSGNEQFF | TGTGCCATCAGCTCATCGGGCAATGAGCAGTTCTTC
- | - | TRBJ1-1 | TRBV6-5 | CASSYSGGSAEAFF | TGTGCCAGCAGTTACTCGGGGGGGAGCGCTGAAGCTTTCTTT
- | - | TRBJ2-1 | TRBV21-1 | CASSKRGRGDLYNEQFF | TGTGCCAGCAGCAAAAGAGGCCGAGGCGACCTATACAATGAGCAGTTCTTC
once | TRBD1 | TRBJ1-6 | TRBV27 | CASSLVYRGRLSPLHF | TGTGCCAGCAGTTTAGTGTACAGGGGGCGCCTGTCACCCCTCCACTTT